This T cell receptor beta chain was sequenced during a study of blood T cell repertoires in COVID-19. Libraries were prepared by immunoSEQ multiplex PCR; TCRdb keeps only in-frame clonotypes and omits some of them. The sample contains around 260,000 clones, about 87% of which appear only once. Germline assignment: CDR1 SGHNT and CDR2 YYREEE (reference sequence). V dropped 1 base and J dropped 2 bases, with 6 bases sitting between them. This CDR3 is built from 14 residues. The receptor's source is a woman aged 40 to 49 who had recovered from COVID-19. The material sequenced was peripheral blood. The chain has TRBV5-4 and TRBJ2-2; no clear D. In DNA form, the CDR3 reads TGTGCCAGCAGCTTGTTAGTAAACACCGGGGAGCTGTTTTTT. This gives the protein CASSLLVNTGELFF.